This entry describes one TCR beta chain. Its antigen is unidentified. Primers: 60 Vbeta forward and 13 Jbeta reverse. The method was immunoSEQ multiplex PCR; TCRdb's version includes in-frame clones alone and lacks a portion of them. The profile shows 150,000 or so clones, approximately 70% of them singletons. CDR3 length: 15 residues. Trimming shortened V by 3 bases and J by 0 bases, and 10 bases separated the two germline ends. Germline loops: CDR1 SGDLS, CDR2 YYNGEE. The data were taken from a study of cytomegalovirus exposure and HLA in healthy donors. General study findings and limits: Altogether, 160 or so TCR beta chains were recorded as cytomegalovirus-associated. Earlier findings revealed that most TCR beta V segments proved productive either about 87% or about 30% of the time. Researchers reportedly found TCR beta sequences accurately predicted most subjects' HLA-A and HLA-B alleles. When presence/absence was analysed, sequencing depth was taken to be roughly uniform across donors.

This TCR derives from a woman younger than 35 in good health and CMV-seronegative. Sequencing was carried out using PBMCs. This chain joins TRBV9 and TRBJ2-1, with D possibly TRBD2 on 6 matching bases. The CDR3 DNA sequence: TGTGCCAGCAGCGGTACTAGCACCTCCTACAATGAGCAGTTCTTC. It codes for CASSGTSTSYNEQFF.